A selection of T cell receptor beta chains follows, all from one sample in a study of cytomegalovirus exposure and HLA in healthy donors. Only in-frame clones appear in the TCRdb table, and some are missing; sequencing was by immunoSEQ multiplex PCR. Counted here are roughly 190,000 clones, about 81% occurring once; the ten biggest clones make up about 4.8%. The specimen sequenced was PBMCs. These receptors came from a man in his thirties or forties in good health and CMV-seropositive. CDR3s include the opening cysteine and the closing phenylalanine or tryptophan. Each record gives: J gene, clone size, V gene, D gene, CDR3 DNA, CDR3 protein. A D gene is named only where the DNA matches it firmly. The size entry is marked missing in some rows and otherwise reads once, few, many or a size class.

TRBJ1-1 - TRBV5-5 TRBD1 TGTGCCAGCAGCTTTGGGCAGGGGGCAGGTGAAGCTTTCTTT CASSFGQGAGEAFF
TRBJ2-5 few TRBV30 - TGTGCCTGGAGTGTAGAGTCCAACCAAGAGACCCAGTACTTC CAWSVESNQETQYF
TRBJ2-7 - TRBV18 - TGTGCCAGCTCACCACGGGACATGGCCTACGAGCAGTACTTC CASSPRDMAYEQYF
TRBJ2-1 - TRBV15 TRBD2 TGTGCCACCAGCAGACTTCCGAGGACTAGCCGGGGTGAGCAGTTCTTC CATSRLPRTSRGEQFF
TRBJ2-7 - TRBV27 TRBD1 TGTGCCAGCAGTTGGACTGGGACAGATTCCTACGAGCAGTACTTC CASSWTGTDSYEQYF
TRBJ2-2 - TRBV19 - TGTGCCAGTAGTATAGGAACAGGAGGGACCGGGGAGCTGTTTTTT CASSIGTGGTGELFF
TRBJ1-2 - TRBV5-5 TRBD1 TGTGCCAGCACTGCTTCGACAGGGGACTATGGCTACACCTTC CASTASTGDYGYTF
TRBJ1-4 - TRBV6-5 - TGTGCCAGCAGTGAGAAAGCTGGTAATGAAAAACTGTTTTTT CASSEKAGNEKLFF
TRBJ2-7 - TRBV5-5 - TGTGCCAGCAGTCCGAGCTACGAGCAGTACTTC CASSPSYEQYF
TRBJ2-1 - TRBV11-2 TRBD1 TGTGCCAGCAGTCCCAACAGGGGCTACAATGAGCAGTTCTTC CASSPNRGYNEQFF
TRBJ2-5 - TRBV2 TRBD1 TGTGCCATTCTTCGGACAGGGGGACAAGAGACCCAGTACTTC CAILRTGGQETQYF
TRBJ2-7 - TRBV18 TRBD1 TGTGCCAGCTCACCCCCACAGGGGGTAACGAACGAGCAGTACTTC CASSPPQGVTNEQYF
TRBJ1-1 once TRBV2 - TGTGCCAGCAGTGAACGGGCTTTCTTT CASSERAFF
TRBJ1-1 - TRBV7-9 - TGTGCCAGCAGCTTGAGCAAAAACACTGAAGCTTTCTTT CASSLSKNTEAFF
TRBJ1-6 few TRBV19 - TGTGCCACTAGCGACTCACCGAGCTCCTATAATTCACCCCTCCACTTT CATSDSPSSYNSPLHF
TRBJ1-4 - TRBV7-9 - TGTTCCAGCAGCTTAGGCGATTTATCGCCTGAAAAACTGTTTTTT CSSSLGDLSPEKLFF
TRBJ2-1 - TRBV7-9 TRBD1 TGTTCCAGCAGCTTGGGGGACAGGGAAGGCAATGAGCAGTTCTTC CSSSLGDREGNEQFF
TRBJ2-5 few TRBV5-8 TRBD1 TGTGCCAGCAGCTTGCATGGGACAGCACAAGAGACCCAGTACTTC CASSLHGTAQETQYF
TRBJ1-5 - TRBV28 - TGTGCCAGCAGAGACAAAAGCAATCAGCCCCAGCATTTT CASRDKSNQPQHF
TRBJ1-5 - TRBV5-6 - TGTGCCAGCAGCAGCACAGGGTACAGTCAGCCCCAGCATTTT CASSSTGYSQPQHF
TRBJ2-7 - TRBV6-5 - TGTGCCAGCAGTTATGCGGGGGCCACACCGTACGAGCAGTACTTC CASSYAGATPYEQYF
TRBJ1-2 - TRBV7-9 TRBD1 TGTGCCAGCAGCCTGGGACAGGGGGCGCCCGGCTACACCTTC CASSLGQGAPGYTF
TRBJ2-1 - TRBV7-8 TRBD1 TGTGCCAGCAGCTTGGGACAGCAGAATGGGCAGTTCTTC CASSLGQQNGQFF
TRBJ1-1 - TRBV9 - TGTGCCAGCAGCGTCTCAACTGCGAACACTGAAGCTTTCTTT CASSVSTANTEAFF
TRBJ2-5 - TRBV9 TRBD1 TGTGCCAGCAGCAACAGGGGGCGCGCGATCGGAGAGACCCAGTACTTC CASSNRGRAIGETQYF
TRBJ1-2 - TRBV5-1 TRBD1 TGCGCCAGCAGCTGGGGGAACACAGGGGCCTCAGGGGGCTACACCTTC CASSWGNTGASGGYTF
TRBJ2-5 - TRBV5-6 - TGTGCCAGCAGCCGTAGGGGGAACCAAGAGACCCAGTACTTC CASSRRGNQETQYF
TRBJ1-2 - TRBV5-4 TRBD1 TGTGCCAGCAGCTCGACAGGGGCCTCCTATGGCTACACCTTC CASSSTGASYGYTF
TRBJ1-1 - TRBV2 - TGTGCCAGCAGCGGCGGGTACACTGAAGCTTTCTTT CASSGGYTEAFF
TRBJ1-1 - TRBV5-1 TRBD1 TGCGCCAGAGGATTGGACAGGGCAAGAAACACTGAAGCTTTCTTT CARGLDRARNTEAFF
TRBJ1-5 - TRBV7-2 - TGTGCCAGCAGCTCCCAAAATCAGCCCCAGCATTTT CASSSQNQPQHF
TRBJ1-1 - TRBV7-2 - TGTGCCAGCAGCTTAGCGCTTGGACAGAACACTGAAGCTTTCTTT CASSLALGQNTEAFF
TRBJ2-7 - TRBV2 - TGTGCCAGCAGTTCAAGGGAGAACGAGCAGTACTTC CASSSRENEQYF
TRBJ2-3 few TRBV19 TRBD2 TGTGCCAGTAGTATGCCTAGCGGGAGGAGCACAGATACGCAGTATTTT CASSMPSGRSTDTQYF
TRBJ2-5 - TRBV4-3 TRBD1 TGCGCCAGCAGCCGGGACAGGGGGTTTAGGGAGACCCAGTACTTC CASSRDRGFRETQYF
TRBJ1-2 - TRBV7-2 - TGTGCCAGCAGCTCCAGGGCTGGCTACACCTTC CASSSRAGYTF
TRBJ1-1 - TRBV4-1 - TGCGCCAGCAGCCAAGATGCCGGATCGGGGGTATCCGCTTTCTTT CASSQDAGSGVSAFF